These 26 T cell receptor beta chains share one sample of origin, sequenced in a study of T cell responses to AZD1222 COVID-19 vaccine. Repertoires were generated with immunoSEQ multiplex PCR, while TCRdb's copy carries only in-frame clones and drops some. The sample includes roughly 85,000 clones, approximately 90% of them seen just once. The sample was peripheral blood, taken 28 days after the second AZD1222 dose. The receptor set was obtained from an adult who received the AZD1222 COVID-19 vaccine.

The chain is built from TRBV4-3 and TRBJ2-5; TRBD2 agrees at 7 bases. The V gene's germline CDR1 is LGHNA and CDR2 YSLEER. The CDR3 has 15 amino acids. The trim removed 2 bases at V and 5 bases at J, leaving 8 bases unmatched. The CDR3 loop reads CASSQQSGNGETQYF. The CDR3 DNA is TGCGCCAGCAGCCAACAAAGCGGGAATGGGGAGACCCAGTACTTC.

In this sample, this clone turned up once. The chain couples TRBV7-3 to TRBJ2-3; D possibly matches TRBD1 or TRBD2 (5 bases each). Trimming stripped 5 bases from V and 3 bases from J, with 15 bases between. The length of the CDR3 is 15 residues. In germline, CDR1 is SGHTA, CDR2 FQGTGA. In DNA, the CDR3 is TGTGCCAGCAGCCCGGGACCTACCCTGACAGATACGCAGTATTTT. Translated: CASSPGPTLTDTQYF.

This chain connects TRBV6-1 to TRBJ2-1; 11 bases are shared with TRBD2. Unmatched junction bases numbered 7, after V lost 2 bases and J lost 4 bases. This CDR3 spans 17 amino acids. CDR1 is MNHNS, CDR2 SASEGT, per germline. The CDR3 sequence is CASSEMTGTSGYNEQFF. DNA of the CDR3: TGTGCCAGCAGTGAAATGACCGGGACTAGCGGTTACAATGAGCAGTTCTTC.

The V and J genes are TRBV19 and TRBJ2-1; a weak D match, TRBD2 (7 bases). Germline lookup yields CDR1 LNHDA and CDR2 SQIVND (reference sequence). This CDR3 has 12 residues. V was cut by 2 bases and J by 10 bases, with 9 bases left in between. Written as DNA, the CDR3 is TGTGCCAGTAGTATATGGGGGGGCGAGCAGTTCTTC. Amino acids: CASSIWGGEQFF.

J is TRBJ1-1 and V is TRBV7-9; D might be TRBD1 (5 bases). This CDR3 is 14 amino acids long. The germline gives CDR1 SEHNR, CDR2 FQNEAQ (reference sequence). V was cut by 10 bases and J by 3 bases, with 18 bases left in between. The CDR3 loop reads CAIQRGIWDTEAFF. CDR3 sequence (DNA): TGTGCCATCCAAAGGGGAATATGGGACACTGAAGCTTTCTTT.

This clone came up once. This rearrangement joins TRBV3-1 (or the pseudogene TRBV3-2) to TRBJ1-2; D gene unclear. CDR3 length: 16 residues. Germline assignment: CDR1 LGHDT and CDR2 YNNKEL (reference sequence). V shed 0 bases and J shed 0 bases, with 11 bases lying between them. CDR3 in amino acids: CASSQDYGASNYGYTF. Here the CDR3 DNA reads TGTGCCAGCAGCCAAGATTATGGCGCTTCTAACTATGGCTACACCTTC.

The genes are TRBV19 and TRBJ1-5; perhaps TRBD1 as D (5 bases). CDR1 LNHDA and CDR2 SQIVND come from the germline V gene (reference sequence). V was trimmed by 9 bases and J by 3 bases, leaving 18 bases between them. The CDR3 contains 15 residues. CDR3 DNA sequence: TGTGCCAGCAAAATCTGGGCAGGGCCCAATCAGCCCCAGCATTTT. Translating gives CASKIWAGPNQPQHF.

This sequence joins TRBV5-1 and TRBJ1-6, with TRBD1 matching over 9 bases. The CDR3 consists of 16 residues. V shed 0 bases, J shed 8 bases, and the junction held 6 bases outside the gene matches. Germline lookup yields CDR1 SGHRS and CDR2 YFSETQ. The CDR3 spells CASSLAGQGGDSPLHF. The CDR3 DNA sequence: TGCGCCAGCAGCTTGGCGGGACAGGGTGGGGATTCACCCCTCCACTTT.

V and J are TRBV21-1 and TRBJ2-6; the D call of TRBD2 is as the table states it, not checked on the DNA. TRBV21-1 is deemed a pseudogene. CDR3 length: 18 residues. CDR3 DNA sequence: TGTGCCAGCAGCAAAGTAGTACGGGAGGATACTGGGGCCAACGTCCTGACTTTC. Translating gives CASSKVVREDTGANVLTF.

The gene calls are TRBV18 and TRBJ1-4; the match to TRBD1 covers 8 bases. Germline values: CDR1 KGHSH, CDR2 LQKENI. Unmatched junction bases numbered 6, after V lost 5 bases and J lost 4 bases. This CDR3 is built from 15 residues. CDR3 residues: CASSDAGTGNEKLFF. In nucleotides, the CDR3 is TGTGCCAGCTCAGATGCCGGGACAGGTAATGAAAAACTGTTTTTT.

This clone was observed once. CDR3 nucleotides: TGTGCCAGCAGCTTAGGCCAACTAGCGCGCGAGCAGTACTTC. This sequence encodes CASSLGQLAREQYF. This chain uses TRBV7-9 with TRBJ2-7; 7 bases are a match to TRBD2. CDR3 length equals 14 residues. Germline CDR1 and CDR2: SEHNR and FQNEAQ (reference sequence). Unmatched junction bases numbered 6, after V lost 1 base and J lost 6 bases.

The V and J genes are TRBV30 and TRBJ1-5; D is uncertain. Trimming stripped 4 bases from V and 0 bases from J, with 7 bases between. Germline lookup yields CDR1 GTSNPN and CDR2 SVGIG (reference sequence). This CDR3 has 13 residues. The CDR3 DNA reads as TGTGCCTGGACCGTAGCTAGCAATCAGCCCCAGCATTTT. Translating it yields CAWTVASNQPQHF.

J is TRBJ1-1 and V is TRBV9; no clear D gene. Per the germline V gene, CDR1 is SGDLS and CDR2 is YYNGEE. The CDR3 extends over 18 amino acids. V was pared by 3 bases and J by 5 bases, with 26 bases between. The CDR3 sequence: CASSGRRDFRVAGTEAFF. The CDR3 region has the DNA TGTGCCAGCAGCGGAAGACGAGACTTTCGGGTTGCTGGGACTGAAGCTTTCTTT.

The chain uses TRBV3-1 (or the pseudogene TRBV3-2) and TRBJ2-7; 7 bases align to TRBD1. This CDR3 is built from 14 residues. J gave up 2 bases and V 3 bases, and 4 bases lay outside the gene matches. Germline lookup yields CDR1 LGHDT and CDR2 YNNKEL (reference sequence). CDR3 protein: CASSHRQGAYEQYF. In DNA form, the CDR3 reads TGTGCCAGCAGCCACAGACAGGGCGCCTACGAGCAGTACTTC.

The chain employs TRBV30 and TRBJ2-7; 7 bases fit TRBD2. The CDR3 extends over 13 amino acids. V lost 5 bases and J lost 6; bases outside the gene matches: 10. In germline, CDR1 is GTSNPN, CDR2 SVGIG (reference sequence). The CDR3 loop reads CAWLRDYGAEQYF. CDR3 in DNA: TGTGCCTGGCTAAGGGACTATGGGGCCGAGCAGTACTTC.

In its sample, this clone was seen once. J is TRBJ1-6 and V is TRBV4-2; 7 bases line up with TRBD1. The germline V gene has CDR1 LGHNA and CDR2 YNFKEQ. Trimming at V came to 4 bases and at J to 7 bases, leaving 13 bases not matched to a gene. The CDR3 totals 17 residues. This chain's CDR3 is CASSLLGQVDGNSPLHF. CDR3 nucleotides: TGTGCCAGCAGCCTACTTGGACAGGTTGACGGCAATTCACCCCTCCACTTT.

This clone was seen a few times. The rearrangement uses TRBV7-9 and TRBJ1-2; 8 bases are shared with TRBD1. The length of the CDR3 is 15 residues. Trimming at V came to 2 bases and at J to 4 bases, leaving 6 bases not matched to a gene. Germline loops: CDR1 SEHNR, CDR2 FQNEAQ (reference sequence). CDR3 amino acids: CASSLTQGAGYGYTF. For the CDR3, the DNA is TGTGCCAGCAGCTTAACTCAGGGGGCAGGCTATGGCTACACCTTC.

J is TRBJ2-7 and V is TRBV6-1; no clear D gene. Trimming took off 3 bases at V and 0 bases at J, with 15 bases between the two ends. Germline assignment: CDR1 MNHNS and CDR2 SASEGT. The CDR3 loop spans 16 amino acids. The CDR3 DNA reads as TGTGCCAGCAGTGATTTTGGGGTGAGGAGCTCCTACGAGCAGTACTTC. Translation gives CASSDFGVRSSYEQYF.

The chain links TRBV30 to TRBJ1-4, with TRBD1 matching 9 bases. J lost 8 bases, V lost 3 bases, and 19 bases had no gene match. The germline gives CDR1 GTSNPN, CDR2 SVGIG (reference sequence). This CDR3 is 18 amino acids long. The CDR3 coding sequence is TGTGCCTGGAGGGGAACTAATCCGGGACAGGGAGCAGACGAAAAACTGTTTTTT. This translates into CAWRGTNPGQGADEKLFF.

This sequence joins TRBV7-8 and TRBJ1-1; TRBD1 aligns across 9 bases. This CDR3 contains 16 residues. With 5 bases clipped from V and 2 bases from J, the junction kept 9 bases outside the gene matches. Germline loops: CDR1 SGHVS, CDR2 FQNEAQ. The CDR3 sequence: CASSRSGTGLNTEAFF. The CDR3, as DNA: TGTGCCAGCAGCCGATCCGGGACAGGGCTAAACACTGAAGCTTTCTTT. Based on the CDR3 plus reference TRBV7-8 and TRBJ1-1, the full variable domain is GAGVSQSPRYKVAKRGQDVALRCDPISGHVSLFWYQQALGQGPEFLTYFQNEAQLDKSGLPSDRFFAERPEGSVSTLKIQRTQQEDSAVYLCASSRSGTGLNTEAFFGQGTRLTVV.

The V and J genes are TRBV4-2 and TRBJ1-5, with 7 bases fitting TRBD1. Germline CDR1 and CDR2: LGHNA and YNFKEQ. The V gene end was trimmed by 2 bases and the J gene end by 8 bases; junction bases not matched to a gene: 9. CDR3 size: 15 residues. CDR3 sequence (DNA): TGTGCCAGCAGCCAAACAAAGGGGGCTAGGGAGCCCCAGCATTTT. Its protein product is CASSQTKGAREPQHF.

V gene TRBV7-2 combines with J gene TRBJ2-7; D is unresolved. The germline V gene encodes CDR1 SGHTA and CDR2 FQGNSA. The CDR3 length is 12 residues. Trimming shortened V by 2 bases and J by 3 bases, and 5 bases separated the two germline ends. The CDR3 DNA sequence: TGTGCCAGCAGCTTAATGAACTACGAGCAGTACTTC. It is translated as CASSLMNYEQYF. Combining the CDR3 with reference TRBV7-2 and TRBJ2-7 gives the whole variable domain GAGVSQSPSNKVTEKGKDVELRCDPISGHTALYWYRQSLGQGLEFLIYFQGNSAPDKSGLPSDRFSAERTGGSVSTLTIQRTQQEDSAVYLCASSLMNYEQYFGPGTRLTVT.

Details on this clone: Other DNA variants within this sample encode the same CDR3. V gene TRBV3-1 (or the pseudogene TRBV3-2) combines with J gene TRBJ1-1; 10 bases fit TRBD1. This CDR3 region has 13 residues. J was trimmed by 5 bases and V by 3 bases; bases with no gene match: 0. Germline-derived CDR1 and CDR2 are LGHDT and YNNKEL (reference sequence). The DNA of the CDR3 is TGTGCCAGCAGCCAGGACAGGGGGACTGAAGCTTTCTTT. Translation: CASSQDRGTEAFF.

CDR3: CASTLGGSGGEQYF. Written as DNA, the CDR3 is TGTGCCAGCACTCTAGGGGGTAGCGGGGGTGAGCAGTACTTC. The rearrangement uses TRBV5-4 and TRBJ2-7; TRBD2 matches at 9 bases. The CDR3 covers 14 residues. The ends lost 6 bases at V and 7 bases at J; junction bases unmatched: 11. Germline loops: CDR1 SGHNT, CDR2 YYREEE (reference sequence).

The chain links TRBV4-3 to TRBJ1-3; D not certain. V lost 0 bases, J lost 0 bases, and 12 bases lay in between. This CDR3 contains 17 residues. Looked up from germline, CDR1 is LGHNA and CDR2 is YSLEER. Here the CDR3 reads CASSQELPFSSGNTIYF. CDR3 nucleotides: TGCGCCAGCAGCCAAGAACTACCCTTCAGCTCTGGAAACACCATATATTTT.

This clone was seen only once. The rearrangement uses TRBV6-5 and TRBJ1-5; TRBD1 is a possible D gene (6 bases). The V and J ends lost 6 bases and 0 bases respectively, with 9 bases between them. Germline CDR1 MNHEY, CDR2 SVGAGI. This CDR3 has 14 residues. This CDR3 reads CASSTGNSNQPQHF. The DNA of the CDR3 is TGTGCCAGCAGCACAGGGAATAGCAATCAGCCCCAGCATTTT.